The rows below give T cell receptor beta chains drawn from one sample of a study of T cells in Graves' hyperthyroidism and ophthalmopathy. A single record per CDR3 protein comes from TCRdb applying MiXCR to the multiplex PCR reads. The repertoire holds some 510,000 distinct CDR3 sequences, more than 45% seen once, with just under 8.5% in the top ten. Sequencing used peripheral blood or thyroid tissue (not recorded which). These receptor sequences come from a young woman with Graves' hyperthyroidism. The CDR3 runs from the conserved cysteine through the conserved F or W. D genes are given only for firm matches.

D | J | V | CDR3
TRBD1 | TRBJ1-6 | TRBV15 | CATSLTGDNSPLHF
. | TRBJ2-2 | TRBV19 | CASSIPGGGELFF
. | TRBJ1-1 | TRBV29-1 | CSVASRGLTEAFF
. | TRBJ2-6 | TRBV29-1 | CSVEVLDKISGANVLTF
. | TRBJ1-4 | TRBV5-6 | CASTSEQLNEKLFF
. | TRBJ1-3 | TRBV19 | CASSIRESGNTIYF
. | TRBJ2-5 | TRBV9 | CASSVEMEETQYF
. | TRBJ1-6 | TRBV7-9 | CASSSGTGISLHF
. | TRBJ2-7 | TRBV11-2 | CASSNSGTASYEQYF
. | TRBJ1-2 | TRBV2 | CASSVGQDYGYTF